Below, 30 T cell receptor beta chains from the same sample are listed, as sequenced in a study of Ad26.COV2.S vaccination and SARS-CoV-2 variants (dated by TCRdb to about 2021). The library was obtained by the immunoSEQ multiplex PCR assay. TCRdb took over this immuneACCESS table, retaining in-frame rearrangements with V and J assigned. Such tables are incomplete; in checked studies, under half of the missing clones stem from an unresolved V gene, and the remainder is unexplained. The sample profile shows just over 350,000 clones; around 90% of them were found once. 3.9% of the sample goes to the ten largest clones. The time point label, read with the paper, signifies: individuals recovered from natural SARS-CoV-2 infection. The sequences come from peripheral blood, collected after recovery from COVID-19. The receptors come from a human donor who had recovered from COVID-19.

The chain uses TRBV6-5 and TRBJ1-1; D is uncertain. Trimming cost V 0 bases and J 2 bases, with 7 bases left between them. This CDR3 has 14 residues. Per germline, CDR1 MNHEY and CDR2 SVGAGI. CDR3 DNA: TGTGCCAGCAGTTACTCGAACAGCAACACTGAAGCTTTCTTT. This encodes CASSYSNSNTEAFF.

The rearrangement links TRBV9 to TRBJ2-7; D perhaps matches TRBD1 (5 bases). V lost 7 bases, J lost 4 bases, and 18 bases lay in between. The CDR3 has 14 residues. Germline V lookup: CDR1 SGDLS, CDR2 YYNGEE. The CDR3 loop reads CASGPSGQQYEQYF. CDR3 nucleotides: TGTGCCAGCGGGCCATCAGGGCAACAATACGAGCAGTACTTC.

V usage is TRBV29-1 and J usage is TRBJ2-1; 7 nucleotides agree with TRBD1. Germline CDR1 and CDR2: SQVTM and ANQGSEA. This CDR3 is built from 15 residues. Germline trimming cut 1 base from V and 0 bases from J; bases unmatched to any gene: 3. The CDR3 loop reads CSVEGDSFSYNEQFF. The DNA for the CDR3 is TGCAGCGTTGAAGGGGACAGCTTCTCCTACAATGAGCAGTTCTTC.

This chain connects TRBV6-5 to TRBJ2-1; D is undetermined. CDR3 length equals 13 residues. Trimming left V 0 bases short and J 6 bases short, with 6 bases between. CDR1 is MNHEY, CDR2 SVGAGI, per germline. The CDR3 protein is CASSYSALNEQFF. In DNA form, the CDR3 reads TGTGCCAGCAGTTACTCGGCCCTCAATGAGCAGTTCTTC.

CDR3 DNA sequence: TGCGCCAGCAGCCAAGATCCGGCCGGGGAGCTGTTTTTT. As protein: CASSQDPAGELFF. This chain links TRBV4-3 with TRBJ2-2; the D is unclear. Germline V gene sequence: CDR1 LGHNA, CDR2 YSLEER. The germline V and J ends were trimmed by 0 bases and 6 bases, with 5 bases remaining between them. The CDR3 contains 13 residues.

This sequence joins TRBV7-2 and TRBJ1-2; unclear D gene. Germline V gene sequence: CDR1 SGHTA, CDR2 FQGNSA. The CDR3 sequence is 15 residues long. The ends were cut back, 0 bases at V and 4 bases at J, with 12 bases in the middle. The CDR3: CASSLADGSAYGYTF. The CDR3, as DNA: TGTGCCAGCAGCTTAGCAGATGGGTCAGCCTATGGCTACACCTTC.

V and J are TRBV10-3 and TRBJ1-1; D call uncertain. The CDR3 length is 13 residues. Germline V lookup: CDR1 ENHRY, CDR2 SYGVKD. V dropped 2 bases and J dropped 4 bases, with 8 bases sitting between them. This CDR3 reads CAISEGLGTEAFF. Here the CDR3 DNA reads TGTGCCATCAGTGAGGGCCTAGGCACTGAAGCTTTCTTT.

The chain recombines TRBV3-1 (or the pseudogene TRBV3-2) with TRBJ2-3; 13 nucleotides match TRBD2. In germline, CDR1 is LGHDT, CDR2 YNNKEL (reference sequence). The length of the CDR3 is 18 residues. The V segment lost 5 bases and the J segment 1 base; nucleotides outside the gene matches: 9. CDR3 sequence (DNA): TGTGCCAGCAGCGACAGACCAGGGACTAGCGGGGGCACAGATACGCAGTATTTT. It is translated as CASSDRPGTSGGTDTQYF.

The V gene is TRBV7-2, the J gene TRBJ2-7; D is unclear. CDR1 is SGHTA, CDR2 FQGNSA, per germline. CDR3 length: 15 residues. V lost 4 bases, J lost 0 bases, and 13 bases lay in between. In DNA, the CDR3 is TGTGCCAGCAGCTATTCCGGGCTAGACTCCTACGAGCAGTACTTC. The encoded protein is CASSYSGLDSYEQYF.

The V gene is TRBV19, the J gene TRBJ1-2; D ambiguous. V gave up 7 bases and J gave up 5 bases, with 20 bases separating them. This CDR3 comprises 15 residues. CDR1 and CDR2 from the germline V gene are LNHDA and SQIVND (reference sequence). CDR3 loop: CASKAGKGTGYGYTF. DNA of the CDR3: TGTGCCAGTAAGGCCGGGAAAGGAACCGGGTATGGCTACACCTTC. The complete variable domain, with remaining parts taken from reference TRBV19 and TRBJ1-2, reads DGGITQSPKYLFRKEGQNVTLSCEQNLNHDAMYWYRQDPGQGLRLIYYSQIVNDFQKGDIAEGYSVSREKKESFPLTVTSAQKNPTAFYLCASKAGKGTGYGYTFGSGTRLTVV.

This sequence joins TRBV4-1 and TRBJ1-1; D possibly corresponds to TRBD1 (6 bases). There are 13 residues in the CDR3. Trimming took 5 bases from V and 6 from J, leaving 13 bases between them. Germline-derived CDR1 and CDR2 are MGHRA and YSYEKL. Here the CDR3 reads CASSFPGGPEAFF. The CDR3 region has the DNA TGCGCCAGCAGCTTTCCCGGGGGGCCTGAAGCTTTCTTT.

The gene calls are TRBV9 and TRBJ1-4; 11 bases line up with TRBD1. With 4 bases clipped from V and 8 bases from J, the junction kept 10 bases outside the gene matches. CDR1 is SGDLS, CDR2 YYNGEE, per germline. The CDR3 has 16 amino acids. Here the CDR3 reads CASSPEGTGGQEKLFF. The CDR3 bases are TGTGCCAGCAGCCCCGAGGGGACAGGGGGGCAGGAAAAACTGTTTTTT. Full variable domain (rest looked up from reference TRBV9 and TRBJ1-4): DSGVTQTPKHLITATGQRVTLRCSPRSGDLSVYWYQQSLDQGLQFLIQYYNGEERAKGNILERFSAQQFPDLHSELNLSSLELGDSALYFCASSPEGTGGQEKLFFGSGTQLSVL.

This clone was counted once. This sequence joins TRBV7-2 and TRBJ2-1, with 11 bases fitting TRBD2. V trimming: 5 bases; J trimming: 4 bases; junction bases outside the gene matches: 4. This CDR3 spans 15 amino acids. CDR1 and CDR2 (germline): SGHTA, FQGNSA. Here the CDR3 DNA reads TGTGCCAGCAGCGGGACTAGCGGTCAATACAATGAGCAGTTCTTC. Residues: CASSGTSGQYNEQFF.

The genes are TRBV5-1 and TRBJ1-5; TRBD1 is a possible D gene (5 bases). The germline V gene encodes CDR1 SGHRS and CDR2 YFSETQ. V lost 4 bases and J 5 bases, leaving 13 bases between the germline ends. The CDR3 is made up of 14 amino acids. The CDR3: CASSPGGADQPQHF. CDR3 nucleotide sequence: TGCGCCAGCAGCCCGGGAGGGGCGGATCAGCCCCAGCATTTT.

CDR3 region: CASSPLDNSNADTQYF. DNA of the CDR3: TGTGCCAGCTCACCTCTGGACAACTCGAACGCAGATACGCAGTATTTT. This chain joins TRBV18 and TRBJ2-3, with a tentative D call TRBD1 (5 bases). Trimming left V 3 bases short and J 4 bases short, with 17 bases between. Germline CDR1 and CDR2: KGHSH and LQKENI. The CDR3 runs 16 residues. The full variable domain, rest sourced from reference TRBV18 and TRBJ2-3, is NAGVMQNPRHLVRRRGQEARLRCSPMKGHSHVYWYRQLPEEGLKFMVYLQKENIIDESGMPKERFSAEFPKEGPSILRIQQVVRGDSAAYFCASSPLDNSNADTQYFGPGTRLTVL.

J is TRBJ2-2 and V is TRBV19; tentatively, D is TRBD2 (5 bases). V lost 4 bases to trimming and J lost 3 bases, with 12 bases between them. The CDR3 has 15 residues. Looked up from germline, CDR1 is LNHDA and CDR2 is SQIVND (reference sequence). The CDR3 sequence: CASSRLAGYTGELFF. Here the CDR3 DNA reads TGTGCCAGTAGTAGGCTAGCAGGCTACACCGGGGAGCTGTTTTTT.

This chain uses TRBV2 with TRBJ1-6, with a tentative D call TRBD1 (6 bases). V lost 3 bases and J 9 bases, leaving 15 bases between the germline ends. The CDR3 has 15 amino acids. CDR1 and CDR2 from the germline V gene are SNHLY and FYNNEI. The CDR3 protein is CASSEEAGVSSPLHF. CDR3 nucleotides: TGTGCCAGCAGTGAGGAGGCAGGGGTTTCTTCACCCCTCCACTTT.

This chain connects TRBV7-3 to TRBJ2-6, with 8 bases fitting TRBD1. The CDR3 extends over 18 amino acids. Germline V lookup: CDR1 SGHTA, CDR2 FQGTGA. V was pared by 1 base and J by 0 bases, with 5 bases of the junction left unmatched. CDR3: CASSLMGQAHSGANVLTF. As DNA, the CDR3 is TGTGCCAGCAGCTTAATGGGACAGGCCCACTCTGGGGCCAACGTCCTGACTTTC.

This sequence joins TRBV4-1 and TRBJ2-1, with a weak D call TRBD2 (6 bases). V was cut by 1 base and J by 0 bases, with 10 bases left in between. The CDR3 is 16 residues long. The germline gives CDR1 MGHRA, CDR2 YSYEKL. CDR3 region: CASSQGGGSSYNEQFF. The CDR3 region has the DNA TGCGCCAGCAGCCAAGGTGGGGGGAGCTCCTACAATGAGCAGTTCTTC.

The chain uses TRBV27 and TRBJ2-7; TRBD2 is a possible D gene (7 bases). Deletions cut 3 bases from V and 2 bases from J, with 17 bases between. Germline V lookup: CDR1 MNHEY, CDR2 SMNVEV (reference sequence). The CDR3 loop spans 16 amino acids. The CDR3 loop is CASSFSAGAETYEQYF. Here the CDR3 DNA reads TGTGCCAGCAGTTTTTCTGCGGGGGCCGAAACCTACGAGCAGTACTTC.

This chain links TRBV7-9 with TRBJ2-5, with D possibly TRBD2 on 6 matching bases. V gave up 3 bases and J gave up 0 bases, with 8 bases separating them. Germline values: CDR1 SEHNR, CDR2 FQNEAQ (reference sequence). The CDR3 totals 14 residues. The CDR3 protein is CASSFAGYQETQYF. The CDR3 DNA reads TGTGCCAGCAGCTTCGCGGGGTACCAAGAGACCCAGTACTTC.

The chain combines TRBV3-1 (or the pseudogene TRBV3-2) with TRBJ1-1; 8 bases are a match to TRBD1. Germline loops: CDR1 LGHDT, CDR2 YNNKEL (reference sequence). CDR3 size: 16 residues. J lost 7 bases, V lost 0 bases, and 10 bases had no gene match. CDR3 DNA: TGTGCCAGCAGCCAAGATATGGACAGGGTTTACGGTGAAGCTTTCTTT. As protein: CASSQDMDRVYGEAFF.

The chain has TRBV15 and TRBJ2-5; 10 bases align to TRBD2. CDR1 and CDR2 (germline): LNHNV, YYDKDF (reference sequence). The CDR3 is 18 amino acids. The V segment lost 0 bases and the J segment 5 bases; nucleotides outside the gene matches: 12. In nucleotides, the CDR3 is TGTGCCACCAGCAGAGATGAAGCCAGCGGGGGGGCGGCTGAGACCCAGTACTTC. Amino acids: CATSRDEASGGAAETQYF.

This clone was observed a single time. V and J are TRBV4-3 and TRBJ2-5; D gene uncertain. V lost 5 bases, J lost 4 bases, and 11 bases lay in between. This CDR3 contains 13 residues. Germline CDR1 and CDR2: LGHNA and YSLEER. CDR3 DNA: TGCGCCAGCAGCTCGCGATTGGGAGAGACCCAGTACTTC. Encoded protein: CASSSRLGETQYF.

The chain has TRBV13 and TRBJ2-5; TRBD2 agrees at 7 bases. With 2 bases clipped from V and 5 bases from J, the junction kept 11 bases outside the gene matches. In germline, CDR1 is PRHDT, CDR2 FYEKMQ (reference sequence). The CDR3 sequence is 16 residues long. The CDR3 coding sequence is TGTGCCAGCAGCTTAAAGACTAGCCGGGGTGATGAGACCCAGTACTTC. This encodes CASSLKTSRGDETQYF.

The chain combines TRBV28 with TRBJ2-5; 7 positions match TRBD1. With 6 bases clipped from V and 5 bases from J, the junction kept 9 bases outside the gene matches. This CDR3 contains 14 residues. Germline CDR1 and CDR2: MDHEN and SYDVKM. This CDR3 is CASRETGDGETQYF. CDR3 coding DNA: TGTGCCAGCAGGGAAACAGGGGACGGCGAGACCCAGTACTTC.

This clone was seen a single time. The CDR3 is CASSPRGRAYGYTF. CDR3 sequence (DNA): TGTGCCAGTAGTCCTCGGGGACGGGCCTATGGCTACACCTTC. The chain joins TRBV19 to TRBJ1-2, with D perhaps matching TRBD1 (5 bases). Per the germline V gene, CDR1 is LNHDA and CDR2 is SQIVND (reference sequence). The CDR3 sequence is 14 residues long. V was shortened by 5 bases and J by 4 bases, with 14 bases between the two germline ends.

V usage is TRBV28 and J usage is TRBJ1-2, with D perhaps TRBD1 (6 bases). The CDR3 consists of 15 residues. Germline CDR1 reads MDHEN; CDR2 reads SYDVKM. The V and J ends lost 5 bases and 7 bases respectively, with 20 bases between them. The CDR3 spells CASSPSGTFFGGYTF. The CDR3 DNA follows: TGTGCCAGCAGTCCTTCCGGGACATTTTTCGGTGGCTACACCTTC.

The chain uses TRBV6-2 or TRBV6-3 and TRBJ2-4; 8 bases are a match to TRBD1. CDR3 length: 16 residues. CDR1 is MNHEY, CDR2 SVGEGT, per germline. V trimming: 5 bases; J trimming: 4 bases; junction bases outside the gene matches: 10. In nucleotides, the CDR3 is TGTGCCAGCAGTCAGTACGGGACAGGTCTAAAAAACATTCAGTACTTC. Amino acids: CASSQYGTGLKNIQYF.

The chain links TRBV19 to TRBJ2-7, with a weak D call TRBD1 (6 bases). Germline assignment: CDR1 LNHDA and CDR2 SQIVND (reference sequence). Trimming shortened V by 4 bases and J by 1 base, and 14 bases separated the two germline ends. This CDR3 has 15 amino acids. This chain's CDR3 is CASSTTGLVSYEQYF. The CDR3 bases are TGTGCCAGTAGTACGACAGGTCTAGTTTCCTACGAGCAGTACTTC. The full variable domain, completed using reference TRBV19 and TRBJ2-7, is DGGITQSPKYLFRKEGQNVTLSCEQNLNHDAMYWYRQDPGQGLRLIYYSQIVNDFQKGDIAEGYSVSREKKESFPLTVTSAQKNPTAFYLCASSTTGLVSYEQYFGPGTRLTVT.